The 19 T cell receptor beta chains below all came from one sample that was sequenced in a study of T cells in tumors after PD-1 blockade. Assay used: immunoSEQ multiplex PCR; TCRdb lists only in-frame clones, some missing. The table has roughly 15,000 clones, roughly 70% seen once. The specimen comprised tumor tissue, sampled after anti-PD-1 treatment. Every receptor here comes from a human donor with cutaneous squamous cell carcinoma.

The gene calls are TRBV14 and TRBJ2-2, with D unresolved. This CDR3 is built from 16 residues. V lost 1 base and J lost 0, with 9 bases in between. Germline CDR1 SGHDN, CDR2 FVKESK. The CDR3 protein is CASSQGGRANTGELFF. CDR3 DNA: TGTGCCAGCAGCCAAGGGGGAAGGGCGAACACCGGGGAGCTGTTTTTT. Full variable domain (rest looked up from reference TRBV14 and TRBJ2-2): EAGVTQFPSHSVIEKGQTVTLRCDPISGHDNLYWYRRVMGKEIKFLLHFVKESKQDESGMPNNRFLAERTGGTYSTLKVQPAELEDSGVYFCASSQGGRANTGELFFGEGSRLTVL.

A few counts support this clone. This chain connects TRBV18 to TRBJ2-5; 7 nucleotides match TRBD2. V was clipped by 3 bases and J by 4 bases; unmatched bases: 5. Germline V gene sequence: CDR1 KGHSH, CDR2 LQKENI. The CDR3 contains 14 residues. CDR3 region: CASSPGGSGETQYF. The CDR3 DNA reads TGTGCCAGCTCACCGGGAGGGTCGGGAGAGACCCAGTACTTC.

The J gene is TRBJ1-4, the V gene TRBV19; D is undetermined. The ends were cut back, 5 bases at V and 7 bases at J, with 5 bases in the middle. Germline CDR1 LNHDA, CDR2 SQIVND (reference sequence). The CDR3 consists of 11 residues. In nucleotides, the CDR3 is TGTGCCAGTAGTCTAACTGAAAAACTGTTTTTT. Protein sequence: CASSLTEKLFF. Full variable domain (outside the CDR3, taken from reference TRBV19 and TRBJ1-4): DGGITQSPKYLFRKEGQNVTLSCEQNLNHDAMYWYRQDPGQGLRLIYYSQIVNDFQKGDIAEGYSVSREKKESFPLTVTSAQKNPTAFYLCASSLTEKLFFGSGTQLSVL.

The J gene is TRBJ2-5, the V gene TRBV7-9; a possible D gene is TRBD1 (5 bases). The CDR3 is made up of 12 amino acids. Trimming took 2 bases from V and 4 from J, leaving 5 bases between them. Per germline, CDR1 SEHNR and CDR2 FQNEAQ (reference sequence). CDR3: CASSLRGETQYF. CDR3 coding DNA: TGTGCCAGCAGCTTAAGGGGAGAGACCCAGTACTTC. Full variable domain (outside the CDR3, taken from reference TRBV7-9 and TRBJ2-5): DTGVSQNPRHKITKRGQNVTFRCDPISEHNRLYWYRQTLGQGPEFLTYFQNEAQLEKSRLLSDRFSAERPKGSFSTLEIQRTEQGDSAMYLCASSLRGETQYFGPGTRLLVL.

This chain connects TRBV3-1 (or the pseudogene TRBV3-2) to TRBJ2-2; D gene unclear. With 2 bases removed from V and 6 bases from J, the gap between germline ends came to 16 bases. This CDR3 contains 16 residues. Germline lookup yields CDR1 LGHDT and CDR2 YNNKEL (reference sequence). CDR3 nucleotide sequence: TGTGCCAGCAGCCAATTTATGTTAGGCGAAGCCGGGGAGCTGTTTTTT. This codes for CASSQFMLGEAGELFF.

The J gene is TRBJ1-4, the V gene TRBV5-1; tentative D call: TRBD1 (5 bases). Looked up from germline, CDR1 is SGHRS and CDR2 is YFSETQ. CDR3 length: 15 amino acids. V gave up 3 bases and J gave up 3 bases, with 12 bases separating them. The CDR3 DNA sequence: TGCGCCAGCAGCTCGGAGAAGGGGTCTAATGAAAAACTGTTTTTT. It specifies CASSSEKGSNEKLFF. Full variable domain (outside the CDR3, taken from reference TRBV5-1 and TRBJ1-4): KAGVTQTPRYLIKTRGQQVTLSCSPISGHRSVSWYQQTPGQGLQFLFEYFSETQRNKGNFPGRFSGRQFSNSRSEMNVSTLELGDSALYLCASSSEKGSNEKLFFGSGTQLSVL.

This clone was seen a handful of times. The chain has TRBV6-5 and TRBJ1-1, with D possibly being TRBD1 (6 bases). Between the trimmed V and J ends, which lost 3 bases and 3 bases, there was a span of 8 bases. CDR3 length equals 13 residues. Germline assignment: CDR1 MNHEY and CDR2 SVGAGI. This CDR3 reads CASSYRTDTEAFF. Here the CDR3 DNA reads TGTGCCAGCAGTTATAGGACAGACACTGAAGCTTTCTTT.

This clone was seen a handful of times. V is TRBV5-1 and J is TRBJ2-7; maybe TRBD2 (5 bases). V lost 0 bases and J lost 1, with 8 bases in between. There are 14 residues in the CDR3. The germline CDR1 and CDR2 sequences are SGHRS and YFSETQ. CDR3 nucleotide sequence: TGCGCCAGCAGCTTGGCCGAGCGGTCCTACGAGCAGTACTTC. Protein: CASSLAERSYEQYF.

This sequence joins TRBV4-2 and TRBJ2-7; 10 bases are a match to TRBD2. From germline, CDR1 is LGHNA and CDR2 YNFKEQ. The length of the CDR3 is 16 residues. After removal of 3 bases from V and 1 base from J, the junction contained 6 bases not matched to a gene. DNA of the CDR3: TGTGCCAGCAGCCACCACCTAGCGGGGGAGTCCTACGAGCAGTACTTC. This sequence encodes CASSHHLAGESYEQYF.

Only one count was recorded for this clone. The V call is TRBV18, the J call TRBJ2-3; no firm D call. Per germline, CDR1 KGHSH and CDR2 LQKENI. Trimming pared 4 bases from V and 5 bases from J, leaving 4 bases between. The CDR3 runs to 11 residues. For the CDR3, the DNA is TGTGCCAGCTCACGGGGAGATACGCAGTATTTT. Its protein product is CASSRGDTQYF.

This chain uses TRBV4-3 with TRBJ1-4; D is unresolved. The germline V and J ends were trimmed by 3 bases and 7 bases, with 15 bases remaining between them. Germline CDR1 reads LGHNA; CDR2 reads YSLEER. This CDR3 is 15 amino acids long. The CDR3 is CASSQTRVTSEKLFF. CDR3 bases: TGCGCCAGCAGCCAGACCCGGGTGACCAGTGAAAAACTGTTTTTT.

This clone was picked up a small number of times. The V gene is TRBV2, the J gene TRBJ1-1; D call uncertain. This CDR3 region has 14 residues. V was cut by 8 bases and J by 2 bases, with 15 bases left in between. Germline CDR1 SNHLY, CDR2 FYNNEI. CDR3 coding DNA: TGTGCCAGCCAATTTTTGGGAACAAACACTGAAGCTTTCTTT. Translated: CASQFLGTNTEAFF.

There are a few counts of this clone. The chain employs TRBV11-3 and TRBJ1-2; D is undetermined. V dropped 4 bases and J dropped 6 bases, with 9 bases sitting between them. The germline V gene encodes CDR1 SGHNT and CDR2 YENEEA. CDR3 size: 12 residues. The CDR3 loop reads CASSSRRDGYTF. CDR3 bases: TGTGCCAGCAGCTCGCGACGGGATGGCTACACCTTC.

This clone was found once. The V and J genes are TRBV4-2 and TRBJ2-1; 9 nucleotides agree with TRBD2. Germline V gene data show CDR1 as LGHNA and CDR2 as YNFKEQ. CDR3 size: 17 residues. The V segment lost 0 bases and the J segment 7 bases; nucleotides outside the gene matches: 10. This chain's CDR3 is CASSQDITRGGANEQFF. As DNA, the CDR3 is TGTGCCAGCAGCCAAGATATTACGCGGGGGGGCGCAAATGAGCAGTTCTTC.

This clone was detected once. The V call is TRBV5-8, the J call TRBJ1-2; 9 nucleotides align to TRBD1. This CDR3 is 16 amino acids long. Per germline, CDR1 SGHTS and CDR2 YDEGEE. Germline trimming cut 3 bases from V and 1 base from J; bases unmatched to any gene: 7. DNA for the CDR3: TGTGCCAGCAGCTGGGCCGGGACAGGGAGTAACTATGGCTACACCTTC. This gives the protein CASSWAGTGSNYGYTF.

The chain combines TRBV4-1 with TRBJ2-3; a weak D match, TRBD2 (6 bases). V lost 0 bases, J lost 0 bases, and 16 bases lay in between. Per the germline V gene, CDR1 is MGHRA and CDR2 is YSYEKL. CDR3 length: 18 amino acids. CDR3 residues: CASSQDWAGRGSTDTQYF. The CDR3 coding sequence is TGCGCCAGCAGCCAAGATTGGGCGGGACGGGGAAGCACAGATACGCAGTATTTT.

This clone has a handful of counts. This chain joins TRBV6-4 and TRBJ2-1; 7 bases are shared with TRBD2. Germline lookup yields CDR1 MRHNA and CDR2 SNTAGT. This CDR3 is 13 amino acids long. V gave up 5 bases and J gave up 13 bases; unmatched junction bases: 11. CDR3 protein: CASSPVPREGQFF. In DNA, the CDR3 is TGTGCCAGCAGTCCGGTGCCGAGGGAGGGTCAGTTCTTC.

This chain links TRBV5-1 with TRBJ2-5; possibly TRBD1 for D (6 bases). The CDR3 runs to 14 residues. The V gene lost 0 bases and the J gene lost 5 bases, with 11 bases spanning the gap. Per germline, CDR1 SGHRS and CDR2 YFSETQ. CDR3 in amino acids: CASSLDWGRETQYF. CDR3 coding DNA: TGCGCCAGCAGCTTGGATTGGGGGCGGGAGACCCAGTACTTC.

The V call is TRBV5-4, the J call TRBJ2-4; 11 nucleotides align to TRBD1. J gave up 4 bases and V 4 bases, and 10 bases lay outside the gene matches. This CDR3 has 17 residues. Germline V CDR1 and CDR2: SGHNT, YYREEE (reference sequence). CDR3 sequence: CASSPHGQGAGKNIQYF. The CDR3 DNA is TGTGCCAGCAGCCCCCACGGACAGGGGGCAGGAAAAAACATTCAGTACTTC.